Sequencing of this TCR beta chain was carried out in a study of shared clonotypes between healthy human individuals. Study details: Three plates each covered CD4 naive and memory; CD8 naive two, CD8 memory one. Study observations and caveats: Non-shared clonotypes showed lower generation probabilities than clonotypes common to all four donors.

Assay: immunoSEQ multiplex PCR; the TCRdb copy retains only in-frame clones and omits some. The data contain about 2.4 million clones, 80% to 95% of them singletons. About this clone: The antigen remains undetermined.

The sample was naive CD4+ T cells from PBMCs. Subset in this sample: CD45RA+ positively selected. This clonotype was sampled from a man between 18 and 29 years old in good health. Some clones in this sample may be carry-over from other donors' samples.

The CDR3 DNA sequence: TGTGCCAGCAGCACCACCCCCGGAGTGGAGGCTTTCTTT. Residues: CASSTTPGVEAFF. The chain is built from TRBV7-3 and TRBJ1-1; no reliable D call. Germline V lookup: CDR1 SGHTA, CDR2 FQGTGA. The CDR3 is 13 amino acids. The V gene lost 5 bases and the J gene lost 11 bases, with 18 bases spanning the gap.